Below, 5 T cell receptor beta chains from the same sample are listed, as sequenced in a study of T cells in Graves' hyperthyroidism and ophthalmopathy. Regions amplified from RNA transcripts were the TCR beta CDR3 regions. RT-PCR in the first round (using the HTBI primer set) targeted the TCR CDR3. TCRdb re-derived calls from the multiplex PCR reads in MiXCR, one entry per CDR3 protein. The sample holds 250,000 or so distinct CDR3 sequences, roughly 17% seen once. Input material: blood. Receptor source: a woman aged 18-29 years with Graves' ophthalmopathy.

This clonotype was observed at least ten times. The rearrangement uses TRBV2 and TRBJ1-3; D is possibly TRBD1 (6 bases). V dropped 6 bases and J dropped 4 bases, with 10 bases sitting between them. Germline CDR1 and CDR2: SNHLY and FYNNEI. This CDR3 is built from 13 residues. CDR3 sequence: CASSAGTGNTIYF. CDR3 bases: TGTGCCAGCAGCGCCGGGACAGGAAACACCATATATTTT.

In its sample, this clonotype was seen many times. The chain combines TRBV12-3 or TRBV12-4 with TRBJ2-1, with TRBD2 identical over 8 bases. The V gene end was trimmed by 3 bases and the J gene end by 3 bases; junction bases not matched to a gene: 7. This CDR3 has 16 residues. CDR3 loop: CASSLGSGINYNEQFF. The CDR3 region has the DNA TGTGCCAGCAGTTTGGGTAGCGGGATTAACTACAATGAGCAGTTCTTC.

V gene TRBV3-1 combines with J gene TRBJ2-2; 7 bases fit TRBD2. The CDR3 is made up of 15 amino acids. V lost 5 bases to trimming and J lost 2 bases; unmatched junction nucleotides: 5. The germline V gene encodes CDR1 LGHDT and CDR2 YNNKEL (reference sequence). The CDR3 region has the DNA TGTGCCAGCAGCTCCGGGACTACTAACACCGGGGAGCTGTTTTTT. Protein product: CASSSGTTNTGELFF.

This clonotype was seen at least ten times. The chain couples TRBV2 to TRBJ2-5, with 7 bases fitting TRBD1. Germline CDR1 SNHLY, CDR2 FYNNEI. V shed 1 base and J 4 bases; nucleotides not matched to a gene: 12. This CDR3 contains 17 residues. Here the CDR3 reads CASSEVHWGYRGETQYF. The DNA for the CDR3 is TGTGCCAGCAGTGAAGTGCACTGGGGCTACAGGGGAGAGACCCAGTACTTC.

This clonotype was detected many times. The chain links TRBV5-8 to TRBJ1-4; 8 positions agree with TRBD1. CDR3 length: 15 residues. CDR1 and CDR2 from the germline V gene are SGHTS and YDEGEE. V lost 4 bases to trimming and J lost 8 bases; unmatched junction nucleotides: 10. The CDR3 loop is CASSPYGTGGEKLFF. DNA of the CDR3: TGTGCCAGCAGCCCATACGGGACAGGAGGCGAAAAACTGTTTTTT.